The 27 T cell receptor beta chains below all came from one sample that was sequenced in a study of long-term antiretroviral therapy in people with HIV. Survey-level resolution applied to immunoSEQ assay v3.0. Generated by immunoSEQ multiplex PCR, the TCRdb table keeps only in-frame clones and is missing some. Seen here are about 25,000 clones, roughly 85% observed once, and the top ten hold approximately 15%. This material consisted of unsorted PBMCs, taken 1.2 years after starting antiretroviral therapy. Source of these receptors: a man aged 50 to 60 with HIV.

The chain carries TRBV7-3 and TRBJ2-4, with D possibly TRBD1 on 6 matching bases. Per the germline V gene, CDR1 is SGHTA and CDR2 is FQGTGA. Trimming left V 3 bases short and J 0 bases short, with 21 bases between. CDR3 length equals 19 residues. Written as DNA, the CDR3 is TGTGCCAGCAGCTTCGCAGGGGAGTACCCCAGCATAGCCAAAAACATTCAGTACTTC. As protein: CASSFAGEYPSIAKNIQYF.

The V gene is TRBV7-8, the J gene TRBJ2-1; 11 bases map to TRBD1. J lost 8 bases, V lost 5 bases, and 8 bases had no gene match. CDR3 size: 15 residues. The V gene's germline CDR1 is SGHVS and CDR2 FQNEAQ. The CDR3 loop is CASSRMGQGGYEQFF. The CDR3 region has the DNA TGTGCCAGCAGCCGGATGGGACAGGGGGGTTATGAGCAGTTCTTC. Using reference TRBV7-8 and TRBJ2-1 for the parts outside the CDR3, the full variable domain is GAGVSQSPRYKVAKRGQDVALRCDPISGHVSLFWYQQALGQGPEFLTYFQNEAQLDKSGLPSDRFFAERPEGSVSTLKIQRTQQEDSAVYLCASSRMGQGGYEQFFGPGTRLTVL.

The rearrangement uses TRBV13 and TRBJ2-1; no reliable D call. Germline CDR1 PRHDT, CDR2 FYEKMQ (reference sequence). V was clipped by 1 base and J by 7 bases, with 5 bases between them. The CDR3 extends over 12 amino acids. DNA of the CDR3: TGTGCCAGCAGCTTAGAAGGAAATGAGCAGTTCTTC. This translates into CASSLEGNEQFF.

The chain recombines TRBV21-1 with TRBJ1-3. TRBV21-1 is a pseudogene locus. The CDR3 totals 16 residues. CDR3 DNA sequence: TGTGCCAGCAGCAAACAAACGGCGGTCTCTGGAAACACCATATATTTT. Amino acids: CASSKQTAVSGNTIYF.

J is TRBJ1-5 and V is TRBV7-2; D is ambiguous. Germline CDR1 SGHTA, CDR2 FQGNSA. The CDR3 runs 13 residues. V was cut by 1 base and J by 3 bases, with 4 bases left in between. The DNA for the CDR3 is TGTGCCAGCAGCTTAGGTAACAATCAGCCCCAGCATTTT. Its protein product is CASSLGNNQPQHF.

In this sample, this clone turned up a few times. The gene calls are TRBV30 and TRBJ1-2; tentative D call: TRBD1 (5 bases). CDR1 and CDR2 from the germline V gene are GTSNPN and SVGIG (reference sequence). The CDR3 totals 15 residues. Trimming stripped 5 bases from V and 7 bases from J, with 23 bases between. CDR3 sequence (DNA): TGTGCCTGGGATCCCGGGACCCTCGGGGCAACTGGCTACACCTTC. It translates to CAWDPGTLGATGYTF.

The chain carries TRBV18 and TRBJ1-1; unclear D gene. CDR1 KGHSH and CDR2 LQKENI come from the germline V gene. V lost 4 bases, J lost 1 base, and 13 bases lay in between. CDR3 size: 15 residues. In DNA form, the CDR3 reads TGTGCCAGCTCACGTCGGACCGGGGAGAACACTGAAGCTTTCTTT. Translating it yields CASSRRTGENTEAFF.

V is TRBV7-8 and J is TRBJ1-5, with 11 nucleotides matching TRBD1. In germline, CDR1 is SGHVS, CDR2 FQNEAQ. CDR3 length: 18 residues. Germline trimming cut 2 bases from V and 2 bases from J; bases unmatched to any gene: 8. The CDR3 protein is CASSLPQDRGLGNQPQHF. For the CDR3, the DNA is TGTGCCAGCAGCTTACCTCAGGACAGGGGGCTTGGCAATCAGCCCCAGCATTTT.

The rearrangement links TRBV18 to TRBJ1-1; D ambiguous. The CDR3 is 14 amino acids. Trimming cost V 6 bases and J 8 bases, with 19 bases left between them. Germline CDR1 and CDR2: KGHSH and LQKENI. The CDR3 sequence is CASSSGSIPSEAFF. As DNA, the CDR3 is TGTGCCAGCTCGTCCGGGTCAATACCGTCAGAAGCTTTCTTT.

This chain joins TRBV19 and TRBJ1-2; 10 bases match TRBD1. Germline lookup yields CDR1 LNHDA and CDR2 SQIVND (reference sequence). The CDR3 is 17 amino acids. The V and J ends lost 5 bases and 6 bases, in that order; junction bases with no gene match: 15. DNA for the CDR3: TGTGCCAGTAGTGGCAGGACAGGGGGTTCGGGAGGAGATGGCTACACCTTC. Residues: CASSGRTGGSGGDGYTF.

CDR3 protein: CASSVSGTLGYEQYF. The DNA of the CDR3 is TGTGCCAGCAGTGTGAGCGGGACCTTGGGCTACGAGCAGTACTTC. The rearrangement links TRBV28 to TRBJ2-7, with 7 bases matching TRBD2. The CDR3 contains 15 residues. Germline CDR1 reads MDHEN; CDR2 reads SYDVKM. With V trimmed by 5 bases and J by 3 bases, 10 bases remained unmatched.

The CDR3: CASSSPGVSYEQYF. In nucleotides, the CDR3 is TGTGCCAGCAGTTCCCCGGGGGTCTCCTACGAGCAGTACTTC. The chain has TRBV28 and TRBJ2-7, with D tentatively TRBD2 (6 bases). Trimming removed 4 bases at V and 0 bases at J, with 10 bases between. This CDR3 has 14 residues. CDR1 and CDR2 from the germline V gene are MDHEN and SYDVKM.

V and J are TRBV28 and TRBJ1-3; D gene ambiguous. V lost 3 bases and J 3 bases, leaving 3 bases between the germline ends. CDR1 and CDR2 (germline): MDHEN, SYDVKM. The CDR3 sequence is 12 residues long. CDR3 amino acids: CASSLSGNTIYF. Written as DNA, the CDR3 is TGTGCCAGCAGTTTGAGTGGAAACACCATATATTTT.

The chain recombines TRBV6-1 with TRBJ1-3; D not certain. The CDR3 contains 12 residues. Germline-derived CDR1 and CDR2 are MNHNS and SASEGT. V was cut by 5 bases and J by 2 bases, with 4 bases left in between. This CDR3 is CASSPAGNTIYF. In DNA form, the CDR3 reads TGTGCCAGCAGTCCCGCTGGAAACACCATATATTTT.

This chain connects TRBV2 to TRBJ2-7, with 8 positions matching TRBD1. The CDR3 sequence is 13 residues long. Germline CDR1 is SNHLY and CDR2 is FYNNEI. The trim removed 5 bases at V and 3 bases at J, leaving 3 bases unmatched. The DNA of the CDR3 is TGTGCCAGCAGTAGACAGGGGAACTACGAGCAGTACTTC. This gives the protein CASSRQGNYEQYF. Complete variable domain (other parts from reference TRBV2 and TRBJ2-7): EPEVTQTPSHQVTQMGQEVILRCVPISNHLYFYWYRQILGQKVEFLVSFYNNEISEKSEIFDDQFSVERPDGSNFTLKIRSTKLEDSAMYFCASSRQGNYEQYFGPGTRLTVT.

The gene calls are TRBV7-9 and TRBJ2-1; the D gene is possibly TRBD2 (5 bases). The CDR3 has 13 residues. The V gene's germline CDR1 is SEHNR and CDR2 FQNEAQ (reference sequence). Trimming stripped 5 bases from V and 5 bases from J, with 10 bases between. CDR3 sequence reads: CASSRHGDNEQFF. CDR3 DNA: TGTGCCAGCAGCCGCCACGGGGACAATGAGCAGTTCTTC.

V and J are TRBV7-6 and TRBJ2-3, with 11 positions matching TRBD2. The V and J ends lost 3 bases and 7 bases, in that order; junction bases with no gene match: 15. Germline loops: CDR1 SGHVS, CDR2 FNYEAQ. CDR3 size: 18 residues. CDR3 bases: TGTGCCAGCAGCTTGGAGCCCACCCCTAGCGGGGGGTCGAATACGCAGTATTTT. Translation: CASSLEPTPSGGSNTQYF.

V and J are TRBV7-2 and TRBJ2-5; D remains ambiguous. CDR1 is SGHTA and CDR2 is FQGNSA in the germline V gene. Trimming pared 2 bases from V and 2 bases from J, leaving 6 bases between. This CDR3 comprises 13 residues. For the CDR3, the DNA is TGTGCCAGCAGCTTATCTAGGCAAGAGACCCAGTACTTC. This gives the protein CASSLSRQETQYF.

The chain employs TRBV21-1 and TRBJ1-6; the D call in the table, TRBD1, was not verified against the DNA. TRBV21-1 is a pseudogene. The CDR3 is made up of 18 amino acids. CDR3 protein: CASSKADGRIVYNSPLHF. For the CDR3, the DNA is TGTGCCAGCAGCAAAGCAGACGGCAGGATAGTCTATAATTCACCCCTCCACTTT.

The rearrangement links TRBV7-6 to TRBJ1-1; possibly TRBD1 for D (6 bases). V lost 6 bases and J 4 bases, leaving 15 bases between the germline ends. The CDR3 is 14 amino acids. Germline assignment: CDR1 SGHVS and CDR2 FNYEAQ. The CDR3 coding sequence is TGTGCCAGCAGGCCGATTACGGGGGCCACTGAAGCTTTCTTT. It is translated as CASRPITGATEAFF.

This chain joins TRBV6-5 and TRBJ1-1, with a weak D call TRBD1 (6 bases). The CDR3 is 13 residues long. Trimming shortened V by 5 bases and J by 6 bases, and 13 bases separated the two germline ends. Germline V CDR1 and CDR2: MNHEY, SVGAGI. The CDR3, as DNA: TGTGCCAGCAGTCCTCGGACAGAGGCTGAAGCTTTCTTT. This encodes CASSPRTEAEAFF.

J is TRBJ2-2 and V is TRBV15; no firm D call. V dropped 5 bases and J dropped 8 bases, with 12 bases sitting between them. Germline CDR1 LNHNV, CDR2 YYDKDF (reference sequence). The CDR3 sequence is 13 residues long. The CDR3 DNA follows: TGTGCCACCAGCGACCCCTACCAGGGGGAGCTGTTTTTT. This encodes CATSDPYQGELFF.

The V call is TRBV30, the J call TRBJ1-6; TRBD1 aligns across 8 bases. CDR3 length: 16 amino acids. Per the germline V gene, CDR1 is GTSNPN and CDR2 is SVGIG (reference sequence). Trimming took 0 bases from V and 7 from J; bases not matched to a gene: 8. In DNA form, the CDR3 reads TGTGCCTGGAGTGTGGCGGCAGGGGGCATGAATTCACCCCTCCACTTT. It encodes CAWSVAAGGMNSPLHF.

The chain combines TRBV4-3 with TRBJ1-6; TRBD1 aligns across 7 bases. CDR3 length equals 15 residues. Trimming removed 3 bases from V and 8 bases from J; junction bases left unmatched: 7. Germline CDR1 reads LGHNA; CDR2 reads YSLEER. The CDR3 bases are TGCGCCAGCAGCCACCTTTTCGGGACAGATTCACCCCTCCACTTT. Amino acids: CASSHLFGTDSPLHF.

The chain employs TRBV4-1 and TRBJ2-7, with D perhaps being TRBD1 or TRBD2 (6 bases each). CDR3 length: 15 residues. Germline V gene sequence: CDR1 MGHRA, CDR2 YSYEKL. Trimming took 1 base from V and 1 from J, leaving 11 bases between them. The CDR3 spells CASSQGTGRSYEQYF. The DNA of the CDR3 is TGCGCCAGCAGCCAAGGCACAGGGAGGTCCTACGAGCAGTACTTC.

This clone has only one observation. The genes are TRBV10-3 and TRBJ2-3; maybe TRBD2 (6 bases). In germline, CDR1 is ENHRY, CDR2 SYGVKD. V was clipped by 7 bases and J by 6 bases, with 23 bases between them. CDR3 size: 16 residues. CDR3 coding DNA: TGTGCCATCATGCGGGACTCCCATGGGGGGACTGATACGCAGTATTTT. Its translation: CAIMRDSHGGTDTQYF.

The CDR3 region is CSAPQGTDTQYF. CDR3 nucleotides: TGCAGCGCACCTCAAGGGACAGATACGCAGTATTTT. The genes are TRBV29-1 and TRBJ2-3; D is unclear. Trimming took 7 bases from V and 3 from J, leaving 11 bases between them. CDR1 is SQVTM and CDR2 is ANQGSEA in the germline V gene. CDR3 length: 12 amino acids.